This TCR beta chain was identified during a study of Ad26.COV2.S vaccination and SARS-CoV-2 variants. Study at large: By the intramuscular route, Ad26.COV2.S was given once, or twice 56 days apart. Study-level points and caveats: Responses of T cells in total may have been underestimated by the TCR breadth and depth analyses.

In regard to this clone: Antigen specificity is unknown.

Sequenced by immunoSEQ multiplex PCR; TCRdb stores in-frame clones only, minus some. This sample carries 350,000 to 500,000 clones, around nine tenths of them seen once, and the ten largest clones take 12%. The sample's treatment: 15 to 20 received Ad26.COV2.S at low or high dose, single or two shots; about 5 received placebo; per-sample allocation not given. Repertoires come from day 63 after the first vaccine or placebo injection. Here the sequenced sample was peripheral blood, taken in a trial of Ad26.COV2.S vaccine versus placebo. This clonotype was sampled from a person aged 18-65 years who received the Ad26.COV2.S COVID-19 vaccine or a placebo.

CDR3 nucleotides: TGTGCCAGCAGCAAAGCGGGCCGGGACACTGAAGCTTTCTTT. This codes for CASSKAGRDTEAFF. The rearrangement uses TRBV21-1 and TRBJ1-1. TRBV21-1 is a pseudogene segment. This CDR3 spans 14 amino acids.